This T cell receptor (beta chain) was recovered during a study of blood T cell repertoires in COVID-19. Study-level information: Sources were T cells, B-cell-depleted T cells, or PBMCs; the material itself was cDNA or gDNA.

Per the original data handling: The authors estimated nucleated cell counts from reference gene primer amplification. Libraries were prepared by immunoSEQ multiplex PCR; TCRdb keeps only in-frame clonotypes and omits some of them. D and trimming were read from the DNA, whereas the V and J calls and clone size are those reported in that table. The sample contains 250,000 or so clones, about 89% of which appear only once. The receptor was isolated from a woman between 35 and 50 years old who had recovered from COVID-19. Source material: peripheral blood.

The CDR3: CASNRDRGQGEQYF. The CDR3 region has the DNA TGTGCCAGCAACCGGGACAGGGGGCAAGGCGAGCAGTACTTC. J is TRBJ2-7 and V is TRBV18, with 12 bases identical to TRBD1. The J segment lost 6 bases and the V segment lost 8 bases, leaving 8 bases of the junction unmatched. CDR1 and CDR2 from the germline V gene are KGHSH and LQKENI. The CDR3 contains 14 residues.